This T cell receptor beta chain was profiled in a study of beta chain features in type 1 diabetes. Isolated RNA was reverse transcribed in full, so expressed TCRB transcripts were sequenced. Repertoires were generated with immunoSEQ multiplex PCR, while TCRdb's copy carries only in-frame clones and drops some. Here the sample spans about 360,000 clones, roughly an eighth being singletons. At least ten counts were recorded for this clone. Its antigen is not identified. Trimming cost V 7 bases and J 6 bases, with 17 bases left between them. The CDR3 is made up of 13 amino acids. The V gene's germline CDR1 is SQVTM and CDR2 ANQGSEA. Study results and limitations: More deletions and fewer insertions at VDJ junctions were found in patients with type 1 diabetes. It was among patients, rather than healthy donors, that naive, central memory and Treg TCRB repertoires appeared more similar.

V usage is TRBV29-1 and J usage is TRBJ2-3; D possibly corresponds to TRBD1 (7 bases). The sequence came from a man younger than 35 in good health. Sequenced material: naive CD4+ T cells from blood. CDR3 nucleotide sequence: TGCAGCGCTTCTCTGGCAGGGGGGGATACGCAGTATTTT. The encoded protein is CSASLAGGDTQYF.